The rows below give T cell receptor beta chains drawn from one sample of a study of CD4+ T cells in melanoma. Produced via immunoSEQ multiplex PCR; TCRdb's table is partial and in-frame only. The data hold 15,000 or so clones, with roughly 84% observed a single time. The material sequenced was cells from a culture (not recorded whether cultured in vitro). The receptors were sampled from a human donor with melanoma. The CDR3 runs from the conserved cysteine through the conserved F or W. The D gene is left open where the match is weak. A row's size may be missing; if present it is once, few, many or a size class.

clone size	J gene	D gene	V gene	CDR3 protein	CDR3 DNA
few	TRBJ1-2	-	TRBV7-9	CASSLSGAPNYGYTF	TGTGCCAGCAGCTTAAGTGGGGCCCCTAACTATGGCTACACCTTC
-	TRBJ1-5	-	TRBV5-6	CASSGGPNQPQHF	TGTGCCAGCAGCGGCGGACCCAATCAGCCCCAGCATTTT
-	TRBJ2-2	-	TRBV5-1	CASSLDPGVAGELFF	TGCGCCAGCAGCTTGGATCCGGGTGTTGCCGGGGAGCTGTTTTTT
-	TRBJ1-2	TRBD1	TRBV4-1	CASSQTPDRDWDGYTF	TGCGCCAGCAGCCAGACCCCTGACAGGGATTGGGATGGCTACACCTTC
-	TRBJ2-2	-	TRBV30	CAWIRQANTGELFF	TGTGCCTGGATACGCCAGGCGAACACCGGGGAGCTGTTTTTT
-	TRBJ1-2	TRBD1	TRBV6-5	CASRRDSTNYGYTF	TGTGCCAGCAGACGGGACAGCACTAACTATGGCTACACCTTC
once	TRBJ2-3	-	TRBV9	CASSALPGLRWDTQYF	TGTGCCAGCAGCGCGCTTCCGGGACTGCGATGGGATACGCAGTATTTT
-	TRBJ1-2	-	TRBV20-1	CSGGEPYGYTF	TGCAGTGGGGGGGAGCCCTATGGCTACACCTTC
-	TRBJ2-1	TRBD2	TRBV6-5	CASSYPKRGEQFF	TGTGCCAGCAGTTACCCGAAGCGGGGGGAGCAGTTCTTC
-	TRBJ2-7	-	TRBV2	CASRTDNSPYEQYF	TGTGCCAGCAGGACAGACAATTCCCCCTACGAGCAGTACTTC
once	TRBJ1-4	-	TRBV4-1	CASSQETAAANEKLFF	TGCGCCAGCAGCCAAGAGACCGCCGCCGCTAATGAAAAACTGTTTTTT
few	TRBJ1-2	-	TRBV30	CAWSEEGWSYGYTF	TGTGCCTGGAGTGAGGAGGGATGGAGCTATGGCTACACCTTC
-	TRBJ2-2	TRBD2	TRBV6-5	CASSLGTTNTGELFF	TGTGCCAGCAGTCTCGGGACTACGAACACCGGGGAGCTGTTTTTT
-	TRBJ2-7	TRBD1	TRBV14	CASSRQGTGTYEQYF	TGTGCCAGCAGCCGTCAAGGGACAGGGACCTACGAGCAGTACTTC
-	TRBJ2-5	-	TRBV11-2	CASSFVGGGETQYF	TGTGCCAGCAGCTTCGTTGGGGGAGGTGAGACCCAGTACTTC
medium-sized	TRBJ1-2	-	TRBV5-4	CASNLGGRYGYTF	TGTGCCAGCAACCTGGGGGGTCGGTATGGCTACACCTTC
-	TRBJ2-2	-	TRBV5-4	CASNSRNTGELFF	TGTGCCAGCAACTCCCGAAACACCGGGGAGCTGTTTTTT
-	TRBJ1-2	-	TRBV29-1	CSVEEREHQTNYGYTF	TGCAGCGTTGAAGAGAGAGAACACCAAACTAACTATGGCTACACCTTC
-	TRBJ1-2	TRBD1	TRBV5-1	CASSRDSQGTGGGGGYTF	TGCGCCAGCAGCCGCGATTCCCAGGGGACAGGGGGCGGCGGTGGCTACACCTTC
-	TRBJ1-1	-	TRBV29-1	CSVVGEATEAFF	TGCAGCGTTGTGGGCGAGGCCACTGAAGCTTTCTTT
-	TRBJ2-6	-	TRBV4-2	CASSQEGRGGRSGANVLTF	TGTGCCAGCAGCCAAGAGGGGCGGGGCGGCCGCTCTGGGGCCAACGTCCTGACTTTC
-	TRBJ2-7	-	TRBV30	CAWSVRYEQYF	TGTGCCTGGAGTGTGCGATACGAGCAGTACTTC
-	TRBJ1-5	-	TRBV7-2	CASSFGIDQPQHF	TGTGCCAGCAGCTTCGGGATCGATCAGCCCCAGCATTTT
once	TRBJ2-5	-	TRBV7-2	CASSISATQETQYF	TGTGCCAGCAGCATCTCAGCGACCCAAGAGACCCAGTACTTC
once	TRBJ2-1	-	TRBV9	CASSVGGNSYNEQFF	TGTGCCAGCAGCGTTGGGGGGAACTCCTACAATGAGCAGTTCTTC
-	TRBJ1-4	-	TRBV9	CASSPRVDNEKLFF	TGTGCCAGCAGCCCCCGGGTCGATAATGAAAAACTGTTTTTT
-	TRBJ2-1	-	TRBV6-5	CASSYRPHHGYNEQFF	TGTGCCAGCAGTTACCGGCCCCACCACGGATACAATGAGCAGTTCTTC
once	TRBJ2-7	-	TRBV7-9	CASSSGTYYEQYF	TGTGCCAGCAGCTCGGGAACATACTACGAGCAGTACTTC
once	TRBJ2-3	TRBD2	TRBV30	CAWTPGGASTDTQYF	TGTGCCTGGACCCCGGGGGGGGCCTCCACAGATACGCAGTATTTT
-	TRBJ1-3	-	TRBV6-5	CASSYGLTGNTIYF	TGTGCCAGCAGTTACGGGCTAACTGGAAACACCATATATTTT
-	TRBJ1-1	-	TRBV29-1	CSVGGVTEAFF	TGCAGCGTTGGGGGAGTCACTGAAGCTTTCTTT
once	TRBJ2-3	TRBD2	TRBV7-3	CASSSGLAYTQYF	TGTGCCAGCAGCTCCGGACTAGCTTATACGCAGTATTTT
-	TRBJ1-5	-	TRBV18	CASSAVDSNQPQHF	TGTGCCAGCTCCGCAGTGGATAGCAATCAGCCCCAGCATTTT
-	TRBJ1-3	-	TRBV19	CASSTRGGSSGNTIYF	TGTGCCAGTAGTACCCGCGGAGGGAGTAGTGGAAACACCATATATTTT
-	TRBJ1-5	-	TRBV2	CASSRDSEPQHF	TGTGCCAGCAGTCGCGATTCAGAGCCCCAGCATTTT
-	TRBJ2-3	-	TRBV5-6	CASSRLGLDATDTQYF	TGTGCCAGCAGCCGCTTGGGACTCGACGCCACAGATACGCAGTATTTT
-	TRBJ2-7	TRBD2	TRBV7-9	CASSSTGTSGGNF	TGTGCCAGCAGCTCCACCGGGACTAGCGGGGGTAACTTC
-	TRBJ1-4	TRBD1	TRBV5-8	CASSLPRGIPRLDEKLFF	TGTGCCAGCAGCTTGCCCAGGGGGATACCCAGACTCGATGAAAAACTGTTTTTT
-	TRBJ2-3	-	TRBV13	CASSPRLTGGGKDTQYF	TGTGCCAGCAGCCCTAGGCTTACAGGGGGGGGCAAAGATACGCAGTATTTT
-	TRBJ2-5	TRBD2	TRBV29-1	CSVVSGLGETQYF	TGCAGCGTTGTCTCCGGACTAGGAGAGACCCAGTACTTC
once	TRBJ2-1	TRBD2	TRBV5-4	CASSGLAGGYNEQFF	TGTGCCAGCAGCGGACTAGCGGGGGGGTACAATGAGCAGTTCTTC
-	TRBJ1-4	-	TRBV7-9	CASSLEAGGGKLFF	TGTGCCAGCAGCTTAGAAGCCGGGGGGGGAAAACTGTTTTTT
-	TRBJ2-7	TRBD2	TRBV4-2	CASSQASGGAYEQYF	TGTGCCAGCAGCCAGGCTAGCGGGGGGGCCTACGAGCAGTACTTC
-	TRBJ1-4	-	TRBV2	CASNWVVNEKLFF	TGTGCCAGCAACTGGGTGGTGAATGAAAAACTGTTTTTT
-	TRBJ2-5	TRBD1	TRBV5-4	CASSQGTGGGWETQYF	TGTGCCAGCAGCCAAGGGACAGGGGGGGGTTGGGAGACCCAGTACTTC
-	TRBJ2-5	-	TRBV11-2	CASSVGGSKTQYF	TGTGCCAGCAGCGTAGGGGGTTCCAAGACCCAGTACTTC
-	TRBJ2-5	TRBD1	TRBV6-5	CASSYLPGGVGETQYF	TGTGCCAGCAGTTACCTCCCAGGGGGCGTAGGTGAGACCCAGTACTTC
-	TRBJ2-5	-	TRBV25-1	CASRDSGVGAQTQYF	TGTGCCAGCAGAGATTCGGGGGTTGGAGCCCAGACCCAGTACTTC
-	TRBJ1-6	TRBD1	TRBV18	CASSPQGQGNSPLHF	TGTGCCAGCTCCCCCCAAGGACAGGGTAATTCACCCCTCCACTTT
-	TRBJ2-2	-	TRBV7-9	CASSPPYRTSRGELFF	TGTGCCAGCAGCCCCCCTTACCGGACCTCCCGAGGGGAGCTGTTTTTT
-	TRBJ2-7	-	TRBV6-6	CASSYWGRYEQYF	TGTGCCAGCAGTTATTGGGGTCGCTACGAGCAGTACTTC
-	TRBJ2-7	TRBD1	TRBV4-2	CASRGQGSYEQYF	TGTGCCAGCAGGGGACAGGGCAGCTACGAGCAGTACTTC
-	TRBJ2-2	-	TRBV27	CASLSMGGPGELFF	TGTGCCAGCCTCTCGATGGGGGGCCCCGGGGAGCTGTTTTTT
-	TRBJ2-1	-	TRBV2	CASSETSSEQFF	TGTGCCAGCAGTGAGACTAGTAGTGAGCAGTTCTTC